A selection of T cell receptor beta chains follows, all from one sample in a study of T cell repertoires in cytomegalovirus infection. TCRdb itself ran the reads through MiXCR, one entry per CDR3 protein. The table includes over 250,000 distinct CDR3 sequences, roughly 26% detected once. Material: PBMCs. The receptors derive from a human donor in good health (CMV status not recorded). Some clones in this sample may be carry-over from other donors' samples. CDR3s include the opening cysteine and the closing phenylalanine or tryptophan. The D gene is left open where the match is weak. For some rows the clone size is stated as once, few or many, or as a class when expanded; others skip it.

v_call,j_call,clone_size,d_call,cdr3_nt,cdr3_aa
TRBV18,TRBJ2-3,NA,NA,TGTGCCAGCTCACCGCTGAGAGATACGCAGTATTTT,CASSPLRDTQYF
TRBV12-3/TRBV12-4,TRBJ2-2,few,TRBD1,TGTGCCAGCAGTTCATCGGGACAGGGTAACACCGGGGAGCTGTTTTTT,CASSSSGQGNTGELFF
TRBV12-5,TRBJ2-3,many,TRBD1,TGTGCTAGTGGGTTAGACAGGGTACCAGATACGCAGTATTTT,CASGLDRVPDTQYF
TRBV12-3/TRBV12-4,TRBJ2-2,NA,TRBD2,TGTGCCAGCAGTCCAAGGACTAGCGGGAGAGCCGGGGAGCTGTTTTTT,CASSPRTSGRAGELFF
TRBV28,TRBJ1-6,NA,NA,TGTGCCAGCAGTTTTGACAGGTCTAATTCACCCCTCCACTTT,CASSFDRSNSPLHF
TRBV20-1,TRBJ2-2,few,NA,TGCAGTGCCTCTATGTCCCCAGAAACTCCCGGGGAGCTGTTTTTT,CSASMSPETPGELFF
TRBV29-1,TRBJ1-4,NA,NA,TGCAGCGTTGCCCGGGGGCGGGGTGAAAAACTGTTTTTT,CSVARGRGEKLFF
TRBV7-9,TRBJ1-2,NA,NA,TGTGCCAGCAGCTTAGCTAGGGCCGCGTATGGCTACACCTTC,CASSLARAAYGYTF
TRBV20-1,TRBJ1-2,NA,TRBD1,TGCAGTGCTATTCTTCCAGGGGGCGCGGGTGGCTACACCTTC,CSAILPGGAGGYTF
TRBV6-2/TRBV6-3,TRBJ2-7,NA,TRBD1,TGTGCCAGCAGACCTCCGGGGACAGGGGCCCACGAGCAGTACTTC,CASRPPGTGAHEQYF
TRBV11-3,TRBJ2-7,NA,TRBD1,TGTGCCAGCAGCCAAAGACAGGGGAATTACGAGCAGTACTTC,CASSQRQGNYEQYF
TRBV20-1,TRBJ2-7,NA,TRBD2,TGCAGTGCGGAAGAGAGCGGGAGTAGCTACGAGCAGTACTTC,CSAEESGSSYEQYF
TRBV7-8,TRBJ2-1,many,NA,TGTGCCAGCACACAACGAGCCTTCTACAATGAGCAGTTCTTC,CASTQRAFYNEQFF
TRBV6-2/TRBV6-3,TRBJ1-1,NA,TRBD1,TGTGCCAGCAGTTACCGGAAACAGGGGTCTGAAGCTTTCTTT,CASSYRKQGSEAFF
TRBV7-2,TRBJ1-5,few,TRBD1,TGTGCCAGCAGCTTAGGCGGGACAGGGGCTGGCAATCAGCCCCAGCATTTT,CASSLGGTGAGNQPQHF
TRBV6-5,TRBJ1-2,few,TRBD1,TGTGCCAGCAGTCCCCGGGACAGGCGTGGCTACACCTTC,CASSPRDRRGYTF
TRBV23-1,TRBJ2-1,few,TRBD2,TGCGCCAGCAGACTCAGGGGGGGACTAGCGGGCCTGCCCTCCTACAATGAGCAGTTCTTC,CASRLRGGLAGLPSYNEQFF
TRBV2,TRBJ1-5,few,NA,TGTGCCAGCAGCGGCCTTGATCAGCCCCAGCATTTT,CASSGLDQPQHF
TRBV10-1,TRBJ2-4,NA,NA,TGCGCCAGCAGTGAAGGGGCAGGGATAGCCAAAAACATTCAGTACTTC,CASSEGAGIAKNIQYF
TRBV7-2,TRBJ1-1,many,NA,TGTGCCAGCAGCTTAGGTTTCGGGATGAACACTGAAGCTTTCTTT,CASSLGFGMNTEAFF
TRBV20-1,TRBJ1-1,NA,NA,TGCAGTGCTAGAGATCGGTTACAGCTTCCGAACACTGAAGCTTTCTTT,CSARDRLQLPNTEAFF
TRBV7-2,TRBJ2-5,many,TRBD2,TGTGCCAGCAGCCAAGGACTAGCTCAAGAGACCCAGTACTTC,CASSQGLAQETQYF
TRBV7-3,TRBJ2-1,NA,NA,TGTGCCAGCAGTCCTCGAGTTGGTGAGCAGTTCTTC,CASSPRVGEQFF
TRBV30,TRBJ1-4,few,NA,TGTGCCTGGATGAGTGGTTGGGGGGAAAAACTGTTTTTT,CAWMSGWGEKLFF
TRBV7-9,TRBJ2-7,few,NA,TGTGCCAGCAGCTTAGACGGGTCCTCGATCCCCTACGAGCAGTACTTC,CASSLDGSSIPYEQYF
TRBV29-1,TRBJ2-4,NA,NA,TGCAGCGTTGATTCGCCCCCTACTATAGCCAAAAACATTCAGTACTTC,CSVDSPPTIAKNIQYF
TRBV10-2,TRBJ1-3,few,TRBD1,TGCGCCAGCAGGGATTCAGGGGGCGCTTCGGGAAACACCATATATTTT,CASRDSGGASGNTIYF
TRBV7-2,TRBJ1-5,many,NA,TGTGCCAGCAGTTTGGGTCAGGCCTTTTCGGCCCAGCATTTT,CASSLGQAFSAQHF
TRBV2,TRBJ1-1,few,NA,TGTGCCAGCAGTGAACCGCAGGGACGAGAAGCTTTCTTT,CASSEPQGREAFF
TRBV7-6,TRBJ2-5,few,NA,TGTGCCAGCAGCTTAGCTGCAGCCGGGCAAGAGACCCAGTACTTC,CASSLAAAGQETQYF
TRBV7-9,TRBJ2-7,NA,TRBD2,TGTGCCAGCACCGTGTCCCGAAGGAGCGGGGGGGGAGAGCAGTACTTC,CASTVSRRSGGGEQYF
TRBV7-2,TRBJ2-1,many,NA,TGTGCCAGCAGCTTAGGCAGATACAATGAGCAGTTCTTC,CASSLGRYNEQFF
TRBV3-1,TRBJ1-1,few,NA,TGTGCCAGCAGCCAAGATCGGGCAGTAATGAACACTGAAGCTTTCTTT,CASSQDRAVMNTEAFF
TRBV12-3/TRBV12-4,TRBJ2-1,NA,TRBD2,TGTGCCAGCAGGGTAGCGGGAGGGTCCTACAATGAGCAGTTCTTC,CASRVAGGSYNEQFF
TRBV12-3/TRBV12-4,TRBJ1-4,many,NA,TGTGCCAGCAGTTTAAGCCCCAGGGGATCGGAAAAACTGTTTTTT,CASSLSPRGSEKLFF
TRBV5-6,TRBJ2-1,few,TRBD2,TGTGCCAGCAGTCACCAGACTAGCGGGAGCTACAATGAGCAGTTCTTC,CASSHQTSGSYNEQFF
TRBV2,TRBJ2-1,few,NA,TGTGCCAGCGGGTGGGGGGAGCAGTTCTTC,CASGWGEQFF
TRBV7-4,TRBJ1-1,NA,NA,TGTGCGGAACGAGAGGCCCTGAACACTGAAGCTTTCTTT,CAEREALNTEAFF
TRBV2,TRBJ1-1,NA,TRBD1,TGTGCCAGCCAGGGGGGTAATGGAAGGACTGAAGCTTTCTTT,CASQGGNGRTEAFF
TRBV7-3,TRBJ1-1,few,NA,TGTGCCAGCAGCTTAGTGCAGGGCACTGAAGCTTTCTTT,CASSLVQGTEAFF
TRBV7-2,TRBJ2-7,many,NA,TGTGCCAGCAGCTTGGTAGCGAGCGAGCAGTACTTC,CASSLVASEQYF
TRBV30,TRBJ2-3,few,TRBD1,TGTGCCTGGAGTAAGGACAGGGCGACAGATACGCAGTATTTT,CAWSKDRATDTQYF
TRBV4-1,TRBJ2-1,NA,TRBD2,TGCGCCAGCAGCCAAGATCTAACTAGCGGGTACAATGAGCAGTTCTTC,CASSQDLTSGYNEQFF
TRBV7-2,TRBJ1-1,many,NA,TGTGCCAGCAGATTACAGGGGAACACTGAAGCTTTCTTT,CASRLQGNTEAFF
TRBV7-9,TRBJ2-5,NA,NA,TGTGCCAGCAGCTTGGGACGGATCCAAGAGACCCAGTACTTC,CASSLGRIQETQYF
TRBV7-2,TRBJ2-1,many,TRBD1,TGCCAGACCGACAGGGGAAATCGGGATGAGCAGTTCTTC,CQTDRGNRDEQFF
TRBV12-3/TRBV12-4,TRBJ2-1,NA,TRBD2,TGTGCCAGCATCCCGGGACTAGCGGGAGGAGCGGATGAGCAGTTCTTC,CASIPGLAGGADEQFF
TRBV7-2,TRBJ2-3,many,NA,TGTGCCAGCAGCTTATCACCACGCACAGATACGCAGTATTTT,CASSLSPRTDTQYF
TRBV6-5,TRBJ2-1,few,NA,TGTGCCAGCAGTTACTTGGGAAACAATGAGCAGTTCTTC,CASSYLGNNEQFF